In this sample, the clone carrying this T cell receptor (beta chain) turned up a few times. Antigen specificity is unknown. These data belong to a study of CD8+ T cells in alopecia areata. As the sequencing template, cDNA was produced by extracting RNA and reverse transcribing it. Sequencing was performed with immunoSEQ multiplex PCR; in TCRdb, only in-frame clones are kept and a portion is missing. The sample includes approximately 6,300 clones, roughly 61% of them seen just once. Germline assignment: CDR1 SGHTS and CDR2 YDEGEE. V lost 4 bases, J lost 6 bases, and 8 bases lay in between. The CDR3 contains 12 residues. Stated treatment: oral pan-JAK inhibitor, 5-10 mg twice daily. Individuals with alopecia areata gave both lesional scalp punch biopsies and peripheral blood for collection. Study-wide results and limits: Just one nonresponder means the tie between baseline CD8+ expansion and response stays uncertain. Scalp data also include sequences from resident alphabeta T cells of normal skin. Among patients, TCR sharing was less clear than in mice, a difference possibly due in part to HLA diversity in the patient population.

The material was skin, obtained between weeks 30 and 35, from a patient treated with tofacitinib. The receptor comes from a human donor with alopecia areata. The chain employs TRBV5-8 and TRBJ2-1; the D is unclear. In DNA, the CDR3 is TGTGCCAGCAGCCAAGACCTCAATGAGCAGTTCTTC. This translates into CASSQDLNEQFF.